The 12 T cell receptor beta chains below were found in one sample sequenced in a study of cytomegalovirus exposure and HLA in healthy donors. PCR amplification relied on 60 Vbeta primers (plus 13 Jbeta primers). Sequenced by immunoSEQ multiplex PCR; TCRdb stores in-frame clones only, minus some. The sample has around 170,000 clones; 80% to 85% are singletons. The sequenced sample consisted of PBMCs. All receptors come from a boy under 10 years old in good health and CMV-seronegative.

This rearrangement joins TRBV18 to TRBJ1-1; 7 bases match TRBD1. CDR1 and CDR2 (germline): KGHSH, LQKENI. V lost 1 base and J lost 4; bases outside the gene matches: 3. This CDR3 is built from 14 residues. CDR3: CASSPRNRGTEAFF. CDR3 sequence (DNA): TGTGCCAGCTCACCACGGAACAGGGGCACTGAAGCTTTCTTT.

The chain is built from TRBV18 and TRBJ2-1, with 8 bases matching TRBD1. This CDR3 region has 16 residues. CDR1 KGHSH and CDR2 LQKENI come from the germline V gene. V was clipped by 2 bases and J by 9 bases; unmatched bases: 12. This chain's CDR3 is CASSPTGQGSPTEQFF. The CDR3, as DNA: TGTGCCAGCTCACCAACAGGACAGGGTAGTCCTACTGAGCAGTTCTTC.

The rearrangement uses TRBV27 and TRBJ1-4; D remains ambiguous. The CDR3 has 14 amino acids. Germline loops: CDR1 MNHEY, CDR2 SMNVEV (reference sequence). The V and J ends lost 6 bases and 10 bases respectively, with 18 bases between them. CDR3 DNA: TGTGCCAGCAGACCTCACCGGGAGACGGCAAAACTGTTTTTT. Protein: CASRPHRETAKLFF.

The chain has TRBV28 and TRBJ1-3; D gene unclear. Trimming shortened V by 5 bases and J by 7 bases, and 9 bases separated the two germline ends. Germline V gives CDR1 MDHEN, CDR2 SYDVKM. The CDR3 has 12 amino acids. The DNA for the CDR3 is TGTGCCAGCAGTCTAGCCGGTAACACCATATATTTT. This codes for CASSLAGNTIYF.

The genes are TRBV6-1 and TRBJ2-7; D possibly corresponds to TRBD2 (5 bases). V dropped 3 bases and J dropped 4 bases, with 19 bases sitting between them. Looked up from germline, CDR1 is MNHNS and CDR2 is SASEGT. This CDR3 has 16 amino acids. CDR3 sequence: CASSDQSWRAHYEQYF. The CDR3 region has the DNA TGTGCCAGCAGTGACCAGTCTTGGCGGGCTCATTACGAGCAGTACTTC.

The rearrangement links TRBV4-2 to TRBJ2-6; 7 positions match TRBD2. The trim removed 5 bases at V and 4 bases at J, leaving 8 bases unmatched. The CDR3 is 16 residues long. Germline assignment: CDR1 LGHNA and CDR2 YNFKEQ. CDR3 sequence reads: CASSAYGGTGANVLTF. In DNA, the CDR3 is TGTGCCAGCAGCGCCTACGGGGGGACCGGGGCCAACGTCCTGACTTTC.

This sequence joins TRBV6-5 and TRBJ1-2; D is ambiguous. V was pared by 2 bases and J by 5 bases, with 9 bases between. This CDR3 is 13 amino acids long. Germline V gene sequence: CDR1 MNHEY, CDR2 SVGAGI. The CDR3 DNA follows: TGTGCCAGCAGTTACGATGGAGGGTATGGCTACACCTTC. Its translation is CASSYDGGYGYTF.

The chain joins TRBV6-5 to TRBJ1-5, with TRBD1 identical over 11 bases. V trimming: 7 bases; J trimming: 0 bases; junction bases outside the gene matches: 2. The germline V gene encodes CDR1 MNHEY and CDR2 SVGAGI. The CDR3 consists of 15 residues. CDR3 amino acids: CASTGQGASNQPQHF. CDR3 DNA sequence: TGTGCCAGCACCGGACAGGGGGCTAGCAATCAGCCCCAGCATTTT.

The gene calls are TRBV18 and TRBJ1-2, with D hard to call. Trimming cost V 1 base and J 2 bases, with 14 bases left between them. CDR3 length: 16 residues. Germline lookup yields CDR1 KGHSH and CDR2 LQKENI. CDR3 protein: CASSPRFLAANYGYTF. In DNA, the CDR3 is TGTGCCAGCTCACCACGGTTCCTAGCCGCCAACTATGGCTACACCTTC.

This rearrangement joins TRBV27 to TRBJ2-7; D is uncertain. CDR3 size: 13 residues. Trimming pared 3 bases from V and 7 bases from J, leaving 13 bases between. Germline assignment: CDR1 MNHEY and CDR2 SMNVEV (reference sequence). CDR3 coding DNA: TGTGCCAGCAGTTTCACCATCGCCAGGGAGCAGTACTTC. Its protein product is CASSFTIAREQYF.

V usage is TRBV6-1 and J usage is TRBJ1-1; no reliable D call. Trimming shortened V by 1 base and J by 6 bases, and 12 bases separated the two germline ends. The CDR3 sequence is 14 residues long. From germline, CDR1 is MNHNS and CDR2 SASEGT. The CDR3 region is CASSEVEGFSEAFF. The CDR3, as DNA: TGTGCCAGCAGTGAAGTCGAGGGATTTTCTGAAGCTTTCTTT.

The chain links TRBV6-5 to TRBJ2-2; D might be TRBD1 (7 bases). The CDR3 loop spans 15 amino acids. V lost 2 bases and J lost 5, with 12 bases in between. Germline lookup yields CDR1 MNHEY and CDR2 SVGAGI. The CDR3 protein is CASSYGGGGTGELFF. The CDR3 nucleotides are TGTGCCAGCAGTTACGGAGGGGGCGGGACCGGGGAGCTGTTTTTT.